This T cell receptor beta chain was identified in a study of glioma-infiltrating T cells. Study-wide background: Low-grade gliomas were grade II; glioblastomas were grade IV at initial diagnosis. Before surgery, glioma patients received dexamethasone for at most six days. General study findings and limits: Tissue and blood shared very few CDR3 sequences.

The V and J ends lost 0 bases and 7 bases respectively, with 25 bases between them. The CDR3 contains 18 residues. The germline gives CDR1 MNHEY, CDR2 SVGEGT. With regard to this clonotype: Its antigen remains unidentified. A much larger clonotype is one base distant, so this may be a read error.

Using RNA template, CDR3s of TCR alpha and beta were amplified with iRepertoire arm-PCR. One-step reverse transcription and amplification started from approximately 100-400 ng of tissue mRNA or PBMC total RNA. TCRdb processed the multiplex PCR reads anew with MiXCR; each CDR3 protein has one entry. Among more than 350,000 distinct CDR3 sequences listed, 41% were seen once. The chain links TRBV6-2 or TRBV6-3 to TRBJ2-7; D unclear. The TCR sequence derives from a human donor with low-grade glioma or glioblastoma, undergoing nonglioma brain surgery, or in good health (not recorded which). Input material: glioma tissue, nonneoplastic brain tissue, or PBMCs (not recorded which). The CDR3 loop reads CASSYSIRRMGSYNEQYF. For the CDR3, the DNA is TGTGCCAGCAGTTACTCGATTAGACGCATGGGGTCCTACAATGAGCAGTACTTC.